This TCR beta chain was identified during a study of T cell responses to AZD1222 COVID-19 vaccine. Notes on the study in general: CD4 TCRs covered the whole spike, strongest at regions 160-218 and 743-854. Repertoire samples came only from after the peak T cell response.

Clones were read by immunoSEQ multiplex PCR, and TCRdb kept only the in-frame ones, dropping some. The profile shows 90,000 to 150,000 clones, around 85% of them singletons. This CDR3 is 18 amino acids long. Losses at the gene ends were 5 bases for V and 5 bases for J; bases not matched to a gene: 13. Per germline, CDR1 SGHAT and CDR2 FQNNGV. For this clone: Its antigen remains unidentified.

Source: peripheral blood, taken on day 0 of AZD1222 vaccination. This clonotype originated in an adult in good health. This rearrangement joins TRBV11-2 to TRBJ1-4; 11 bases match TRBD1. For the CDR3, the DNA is TGTGCCAGCAGCACAGGACAGGGGGCTCGTCAGGGAAATGAAAAACTGTTTTTT. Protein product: CASSTGQGARQGNEKLFF.